Below are 20 T cell receptor beta chains sequenced from a single sample in a study of early stage breast cancer tumors. Data came from immunoSEQ multiplex PCR; TCRdb stores just in-frame clones and leaves some out. The sample contains tens of thousands of clones, around three quarters of which appear only once. The source material was blood. These TCRs come from a person between 60 and 69 years old with breast cancer.

The chain couples TRBV7-6 to TRBJ1-3, with D perhaps TRBD1 (6 bases). Germline V gene data show CDR1 as SGHVS and CDR2 as FNYEAQ. There are 16 residues in the CDR3. Trimming left V 0 bases short and J 1 base short, with 10 bases between. The DNA of the CDR3 is TGTGCCAGCAGCTTAGCGACAGACAGGTCTGGAAACACCATATATTTT. Amino acids: CASSLATDRSGNTIYF.

This clone was seen only a few times. The genes are TRBV9 and TRBJ2-2; 10 bases fit TRBD2. Germline V CDR1 and CDR2: SGDLS, YYNGEE. V dropped 2 bases and J dropped 5; count of bases not matched to a gene: 3. The CDR3 runs to 15 residues. CDR3 sequence: CASSVASGSTGELFF. As DNA, the CDR3 is TGTGCCAGCAGCGTCGCTAGCGGGAGTACCGGGGAGCTGTTTTTT. Full variable domain (outside the CDR3, taken from reference TRBV9 and TRBJ2-2): DSGVTQTPKHLITATGQRVTLRCSPRSGDLSVYWYQQSLDQGLQFLIQYYNGEERAKGNILERFSAQQFPDLHSELNLSSLELGDSALYFCASSVASGSTGELFFGEGSRLTVL.

The V call is TRBV11-1, the J call TRBJ2-5; D gene ambiguous. Deletions cut 3 bases from V and 1 base from J, with 12 bases between. CDR1 and CDR2 from the germline V gene are SGHAT and FQDESV (reference sequence). The CDR3 consists of 15 residues. The CDR3: CASSFRRLSQETQYF. The DNA for the CDR3 is TGTGCCAGCAGCTTTCGGCGGCTTTCCCAAGAGACCCAGTACTTC.

There are a few counts of this clone. The chain combines TRBV18 with TRBJ1-1; 8 bases map to TRBD1. V shed 4 bases and J 7 bases; nucleotides not matched to a gene: 2. This CDR3 region has 12 residues. Per germline, CDR1 KGHSH and CDR2 LQKENI. The CDR3: CASSRDRGEAFF. The CDR3 DNA is TGTGCCAGCTCACGCGACAGGGGTGAAGCTTTCTTT. The full variable domain, completed using reference TRBV18 and TRBJ1-1, is NAGVMQNPRHLVRRRGQEARLRCSPMKGHSHVYWYRQLPEEGLKFMVYLQKENIIDESGMPKERFSAEFPKEGPSILRIQQVVRGDSAAYFCASSRDRGEAFFGQGTRLTVV.

The CDR3 is CASSLASGSSYEQYF. The CDR3 coding sequence is TGTGCCAGCAGCTTAGCAAGCGGGAGCTCCTACGAGCAGTACTTC. The chain is built from TRBV11-2 and TRBJ2-7; 8 nucleotides match TRBD2. The CDR3 consists of 15 residues. The V and J ends lost 1 base and 0 bases, in that order; junction bases with no gene match: 2. Germline CDR1 and CDR2: SGHAT and FQNNGV.

The chain is built from TRBV18 and TRBJ2-5; D ambiguous. Deletions cut 5 bases from V and 0 bases from J, with 7 bases between. The CDR3 totals 13 residues. Germline V CDR1 and CDR2: KGHSH, LQKENI. CDR3 sequence (DNA): TGTGCCAGCTCAGTCTCTCACCAAGAGACCCAGTACTTC. It specifies CASSVSHQETQYF.

The chain employs TRBV9 and TRBJ2-3, with 11 bases lining up with TRBD2. Losses at the gene ends were 0 bases for V and 4 bases for J; bases not matched to a gene: 4. CDR1 and CDR2 (germline): SGDLS, YYNGEE. The CDR3 has 16 amino acids. CDR3 amino acids: CASSVGASGRSDTQYF. DNA for the CDR3: TGTGCCAGCAGCGTAGGGGCTAGCGGGAGGTCAGATACGCAGTATTTT.

This clone was detected only a few times. V and J are TRBV25-1 and TRBJ1-5; D is unresolved. CDR1 is MGHDK, CDR2 SYGVNS, per germline. The V gene lost 1 base and the J gene lost 6 bases, with 10 bases spanning the gap. The CDR3 totals 14 residues. The chain's CDR3 is CASSESSIGQPQHF. Here the CDR3 DNA reads TGTGCCAGCAGTGAATCGAGTATCGGTCAGCCCCAGCATTTT.

The J gene is TRBJ2-7, the V gene TRBV10-3; a possible D gene is TRBD1 (5 bases). V was shortened by 4 bases and J by 1 base, with 20 bases between the two germline ends. Germline lookup yields CDR1 ENHRY and CDR2 SYGVKD. The CDR3 has 17 amino acids. CDR3 nucleotides: TGTGCCATCAGTGGGCGCGGCAGGGCCGCTGTATCCTACGAGCAGTACTTC. As protein: CAISGRGRAAVSYEQYF.

V is TRBV18 and J is TRBJ1-5, with D possibly being TRBD1 (5 bases). This CDR3 region has 16 residues. Looked up from germline, CDR1 is KGHSH and CDR2 is LQKENI. Trimming removed 0 bases from V and 7 bases from J, with 16 bases in between. CDR3 protein: CASSPPGQGRYQPQHF. The CDR3 DNA reads as TGTGCCAGCTCACCACCGGGTCAGGGTCGCTACCAGCCCCAGCATTTT.

The chain carries TRBV29-1 and TRBJ2-7; 9 bases line up with TRBD1. The CDR3 runs 13 residues. The germline gives CDR1 SQVTM, CDR2 ANQGSEA. V shed 4 bases, J shed 3 bases, and the junction held 4 bases outside the gene matches. CDR3 sequence: CSVAEDRGYEQYF. The CDR3 DNA follows: TGCAGCGTTGCTGAGGACAGGGGCTACGAGCAGTACTTC.

This rearrangement joins TRBV5-1 to TRBJ2-7; the match to TRBD1 covers 9 bases. V trimming: 3 bases; J trimming: 2 bases; junction bases outside the gene matches: 9. The CDR3 totals 16 residues. Germline CDR1 is SGHRS and CDR2 is YFSETQ. The CDR3 DNA is TGCGCCAGCAGCTCCCCGACAGGGGGAGACGCCTACGAGCAGTACTTC. Residues: CASSSPTGGDAYEQYF.

The chain uses TRBV5-6 and TRBJ2-1; TRBD2 matches 9 bases. This CDR3 comprises 16 residues. Germline values: CDR1 SGHDT, CDR2 YYEEEE. Germline trimming cut 0 bases from V and 5 bases from J; bases unmatched to any gene: 6. CDR3 sequence reads: CASSLVPSGANNEQFF. The CDR3 DNA follows: TGTGCCAGCAGCTTGGTACCTAGCGGGGCCAACAATGAGCAGTTCTTC.

This rearrangement joins TRBV27 to TRBJ1-2, with D possibly TRBD1 on 6 matching bases. The germline V and J ends were trimmed by 2 bases and 4 bases, with 17 bases remaining between them. Germline CDR1 is MNHEY and CDR2 is SMNVEV (reference sequence). The CDR3 loop spans 16 amino acids. The CDR3 reads CASSLTLTDRSYGYTF. The CDR3 region has the DNA TGTGCCAGCAGTTTAACCCTGACGGACAGATCCTATGGCTACACCTTC.

In its sample, this clone was seen once. V gene TRBV19 combines with J gene TRBJ1-2; TRBD1 aligns across 7 bases. The CDR3 covers 14 residues. Per the germline V gene, CDR1 is LNHDA and CDR2 is SQIVND (reference sequence). Trimming cost V 2 bases and J 4 bases; bases outside gene matches: 4. CDR3 region: CASSITGVSYGYTF. In DNA, the CDR3 is TGTGCCAGTAGTATAACAGGGGTCTCCTATGGCTACACCTTC. Full variable domain (outside the CDR3, taken from reference TRBV19 and TRBJ1-2): DGGITQSPKYLFRKEGQNVTLSCEQNLNHDAMYWYRQDPGQGLRLIYYSQIVNDFQKGDIAEGYSVSREKKESFPLTVTSAQKNPTAFYLCASSITGVSYGYTFGSGTRLTVV.

J is TRBJ2-7 and V is TRBV19; 7 nucleotides line up with TRBD1. This CDR3 is built from 15 residues. Trimming cost V 3 bases and J 3 bases; bases outside gene matches: 8. The V gene's germline CDR1 is LNHDA and CDR2 SQIVND (reference sequence). The CDR3 nucleotides are TGTGCCAGTAGTATTAGTGACAGGGATCTCTACGAGCAGTACTTC. The encoded protein is CASSISDRDLYEQYF.

This chain connects TRBV11-2 to TRBJ2-7, with D perhaps TRBD1 (6 bases). The germline V gene encodes CDR1 SGHAT and CDR2 FQNNGV. V was clipped by 5 bases and J by 1 base, with 12 bases between them. The CDR3 runs to 14 residues. CDR3 sequence reads: CASSVTGNSYEQYF. CDR3 DNA: TGTGCCAGCAGCGTCACAGGGAATTCCTACGAGCAGTACTTC.

The V call is TRBV19, the J call TRBJ2-3, with D unresolved. V lost 3 bases and J lost 8, with 15 bases in between. The CDR3 covers 14 residues. Per the germline V gene, CDR1 is LNHDA and CDR2 is SQIVND (reference sequence). CDR3 DNA sequence: TGTGCCAGTAGTATGTATTCGTCAACTGGTACGCAGTATTTT. It translates to CASSMYSSTGTQYF.

This clone was picked up one time. V usage is TRBV6-4 and J usage is TRBJ2-3; 12 positions agree with TRBD2. V shed 5 bases, J shed 1 base, and the junction held 1 base outside the gene matches. Germline CDR1 is MRHNA and CDR2 is SNTAGT. The CDR3 is 15 amino acids. Here the CDR3 DNA reads TGTGCCAGCAGTCGGACTAGCGGGGGCACAGATACGCAGTATTTT. Protein sequence: CASSRTSGGTDTQYF.

This chain uses TRBV11-2 with TRBJ2-7, with D perhaps TRBD1 (5 bases). CDR1 SGHAT and CDR2 FQNNGV come from the germline V gene. The CDR3 length is 14 residues. V was shortened by 4 bases and J by 0 bases, with 10 bases between the two germline ends. The CDR3 reads CASSSRQSSYEQYF. The DNA for the CDR3 is TGTGCCAGCAGCTCCCGACAGTCCTCCTACGAGCAGTACTTC.